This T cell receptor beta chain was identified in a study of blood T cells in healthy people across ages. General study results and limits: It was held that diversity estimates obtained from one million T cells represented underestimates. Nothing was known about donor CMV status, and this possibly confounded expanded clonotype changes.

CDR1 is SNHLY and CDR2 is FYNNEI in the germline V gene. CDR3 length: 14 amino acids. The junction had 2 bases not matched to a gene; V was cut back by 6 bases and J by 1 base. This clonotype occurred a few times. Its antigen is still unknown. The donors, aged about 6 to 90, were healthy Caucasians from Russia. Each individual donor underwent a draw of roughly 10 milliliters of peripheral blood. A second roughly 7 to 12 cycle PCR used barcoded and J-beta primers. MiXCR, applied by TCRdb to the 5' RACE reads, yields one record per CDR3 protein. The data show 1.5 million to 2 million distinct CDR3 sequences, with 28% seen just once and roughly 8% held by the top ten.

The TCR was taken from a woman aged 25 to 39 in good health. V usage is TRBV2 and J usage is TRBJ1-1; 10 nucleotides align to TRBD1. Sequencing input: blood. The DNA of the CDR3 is TGTGCCAGCAGAGGGGACAGGGGGAACACTGAAGCTTTCTTT. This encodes CASRGDRGNTEAFF.